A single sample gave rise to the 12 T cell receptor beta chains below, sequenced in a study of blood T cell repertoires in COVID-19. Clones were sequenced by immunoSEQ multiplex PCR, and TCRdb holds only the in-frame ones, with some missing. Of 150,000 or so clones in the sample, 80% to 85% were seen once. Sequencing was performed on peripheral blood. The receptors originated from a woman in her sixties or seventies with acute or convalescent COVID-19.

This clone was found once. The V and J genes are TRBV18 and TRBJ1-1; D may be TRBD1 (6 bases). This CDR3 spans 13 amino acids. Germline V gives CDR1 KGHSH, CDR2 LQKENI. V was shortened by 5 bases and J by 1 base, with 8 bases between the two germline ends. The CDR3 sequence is CASSADRNTEAFF. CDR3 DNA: TGTGCCAGCTCAGCGGACAGGAACACTGAAGCTTTCTTT.

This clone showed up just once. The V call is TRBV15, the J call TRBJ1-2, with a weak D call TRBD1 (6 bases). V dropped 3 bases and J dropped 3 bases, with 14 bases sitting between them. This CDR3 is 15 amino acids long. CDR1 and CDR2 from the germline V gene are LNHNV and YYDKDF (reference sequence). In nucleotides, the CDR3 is TGTGCCACCAGCAGCCCAGGGGTCGGCTACTATGGCTACACCTTC. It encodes CATSSPGVGYYGYTF. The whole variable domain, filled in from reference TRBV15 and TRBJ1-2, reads DAMVIQNPRYQVTQFGKPVTLSCSQTLNHNVMYWYQQKSSQAPKLLFHYYDKDFNNEADTPDNFQSRRPNTSFCFLDIRSPGLGDTAMYLCATSSPGVGYYGYTFGSGTRLTVV.

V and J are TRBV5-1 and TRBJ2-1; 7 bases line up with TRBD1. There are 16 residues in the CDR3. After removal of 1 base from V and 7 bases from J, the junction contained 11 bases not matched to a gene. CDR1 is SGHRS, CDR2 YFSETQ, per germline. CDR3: CASSLMSQGTPNEQFF. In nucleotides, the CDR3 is TGCGCCAGCAGCTTGATGTCACAGGGGACCCCTAATGAGCAGTTCTTC. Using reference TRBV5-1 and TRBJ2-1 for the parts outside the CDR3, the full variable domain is KAGVTQTPRYLIKTRGQQVTLSCSPISGHRSVSWYQQTPGQGLQFLFEYFSETQRNKGNFPGRFSGRQFSNSRSEMNVSTLELGDSALYLCASSLMSQGTPNEQFFGPGTRLTVL.

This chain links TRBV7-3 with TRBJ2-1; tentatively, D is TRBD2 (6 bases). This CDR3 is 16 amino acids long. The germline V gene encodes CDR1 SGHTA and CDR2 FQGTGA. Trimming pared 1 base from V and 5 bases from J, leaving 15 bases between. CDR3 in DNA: TGTGCCAGCAGCTTAATGGGGCGACTAGAACACAATGAGCAGTTCTTC. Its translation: CASSLMGRLEHNEQFF. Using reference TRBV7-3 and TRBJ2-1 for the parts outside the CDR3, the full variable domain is GAGVSQTPSNKVTEKGKYVELRCDPISGHTALYWYRQSLGQGPEFLIYFQGTGAADDSGLPNDRFFAVRPEGSVSTLKIQRTERGDSAVYLCASSLMGRLEHNEQFFGPGTRLTVL.

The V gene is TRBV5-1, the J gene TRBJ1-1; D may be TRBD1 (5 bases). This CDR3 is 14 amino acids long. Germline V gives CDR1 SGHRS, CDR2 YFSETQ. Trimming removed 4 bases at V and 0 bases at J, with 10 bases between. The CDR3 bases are TGCGCCAGCAGCCCAGACAGCATGAACACTGAAGCTTTCTTT. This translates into CASSPDSMNTEAFF.

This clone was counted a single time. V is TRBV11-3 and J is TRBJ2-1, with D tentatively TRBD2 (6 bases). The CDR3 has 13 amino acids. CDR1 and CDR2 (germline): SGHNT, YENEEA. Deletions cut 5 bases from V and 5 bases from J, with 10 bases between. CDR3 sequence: CASSPGTHNEQFF. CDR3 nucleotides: TGTGCCAGCAGCCCAGGGACTCACAATGAGCAGTTCTTC.

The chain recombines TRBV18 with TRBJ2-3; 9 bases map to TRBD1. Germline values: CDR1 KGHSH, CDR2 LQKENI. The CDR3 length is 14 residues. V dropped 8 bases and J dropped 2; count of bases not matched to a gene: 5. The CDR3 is CASSRDRATDTQYF. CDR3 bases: TGTGCCAGCAGCCGGGACAGGGCCACAGATACGCAGTATTTT.

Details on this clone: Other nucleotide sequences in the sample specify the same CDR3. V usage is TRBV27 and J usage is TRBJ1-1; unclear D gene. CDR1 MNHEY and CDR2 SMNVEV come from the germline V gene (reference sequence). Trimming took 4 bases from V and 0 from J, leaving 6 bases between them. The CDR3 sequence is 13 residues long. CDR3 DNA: TGTGCCAGCAGTTCCCTACTGAACACTGAAGCTTTCTTT. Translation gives CASSSLLNTEAFF.

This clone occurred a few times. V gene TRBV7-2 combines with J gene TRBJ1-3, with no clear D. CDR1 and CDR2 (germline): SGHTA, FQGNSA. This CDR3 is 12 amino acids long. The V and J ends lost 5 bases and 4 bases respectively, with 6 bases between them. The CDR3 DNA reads TGTGCCAGCAGCCCGGGGGGAAACACCATATATTTT. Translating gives CASSPGGNTIYF.

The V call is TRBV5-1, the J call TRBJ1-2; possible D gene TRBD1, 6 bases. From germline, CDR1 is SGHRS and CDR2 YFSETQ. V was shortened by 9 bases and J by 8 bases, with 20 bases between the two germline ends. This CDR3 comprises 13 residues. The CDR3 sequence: CATSYTGLEGYTF. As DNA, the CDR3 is TGCGCCACCTCTTACACAGGGCTTGAGGGCTACACCTTC. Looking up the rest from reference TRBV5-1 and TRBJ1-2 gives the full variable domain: KAGVTQTPRYLIKTRGQQVTLSCSPISGHRSVSWYQQTPGQGLQFLFEYFSETQRNKGNFPGRFSGRQFSNSRSEMNVSTLELGDSALYLCATSYTGLEGYTFGSGTRLTVV.

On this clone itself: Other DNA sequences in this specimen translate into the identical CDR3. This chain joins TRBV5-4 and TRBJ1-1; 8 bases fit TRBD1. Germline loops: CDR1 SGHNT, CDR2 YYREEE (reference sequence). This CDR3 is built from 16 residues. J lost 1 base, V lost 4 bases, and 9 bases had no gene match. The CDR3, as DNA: TGTGCCAGCAGCCCCGGACAGGGATCGAGGAACACTGAAGCTTTCTTT. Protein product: CASSPGQGSRNTEAFF. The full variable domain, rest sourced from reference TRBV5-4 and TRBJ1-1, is ETGVTQSPTHLIKTRGQQVTLRCSSQSGHNTVSWYQQALGQGPQFIFQYYREEENGRGNFPPRFSGLQFPNYSSELNVNALELDDSALYLCASSPGQGSRNTEAFFGQGTRLTVV.

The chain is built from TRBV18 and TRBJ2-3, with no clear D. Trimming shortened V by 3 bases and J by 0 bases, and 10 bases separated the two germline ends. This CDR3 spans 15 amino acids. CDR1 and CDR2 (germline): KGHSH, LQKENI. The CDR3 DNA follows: TGTGCCAGCTCACCGAGGCAGTTAAGCACAGATACGCAGTATTTT. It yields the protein CASSPRQLSTDTQYF.